Sequencing of this T cell receptor (beta chain) was carried out in a study of blood T cell repertoires in COVID-19. Across the study: Sites across the United States, Italy and Spain contributed samples from acute and convalescent COVID-19. Sources were T cells, B-cell-depleted T cells, or PBMCs; the material itself was cDNA or gDNA.

In the original processing: Researchers report that nucleated cell counts were estimated from reference gene primer amplification. The method was immunoSEQ multiplex PCR; TCRdb's version includes in-frame clones alone and lacks a portion of them. V and J calls and clone size are those listed in that table; D and trimming were worked out from the DNA. The sample has roughly 57,000 clones; roughly three quarters are singletons. Germline CDR1 SGHRS, CDR2 YFSETQ. V lost 0 bases and J lost 2, with 8 bases in between. The CDR3 covers 14 residues. The receptor was isolated from a man in his 60s with acute or convalescent COVID-19. V gene TRBV5-1 combines with J gene TRBJ1-2; no reliable D call. The sample was peripheral blood. CDR3 sequence reads: CASSLAAQNYGYTF. In DNA, the CDR3 is TGCGCCAGCAGCTTGGCCGCCCAGAACTATGGCTACACCTTC. The whole variable domain, remainder taken from reference TRBV5-1 and TRBJ1-2, is KAGVTQTPRYLIKTRGQQVTLSCSPISGHRSVSWYQQTPGQGLQFLFEYFSETQRNKGNFPGRFSGRQFSNSRSEMNVSTLELGDSALYLCASSLAAQNYGYTFGSGTRLTVV.